This entry lists 10 T cell receptor beta chains sequenced from one sample in a study of immune evolution from preneoplasia to lung adenocarcinoma. The method was immunoSEQ multiplex PCR; TCRdb's version includes in-frame clones alone and lacks a portion of them. The table lists about 5,500 clones, around two thirds of them singletons, with 20% to 25% in the top ten. Material: FFPE adjacent normal lung tissue. The receptors were sampled from an older person with lung adenocarcinoma.

The genes are TRBV5-8 and TRBJ2-6; D gene uncertain. Trimming removed 1 base from V and 0 bases from J, with 14 bases in between. Germline-derived CDR1 and CDR2 are SGHTS and YDEGEE. The CDR3 consists of 18 residues. The CDR3 DNA reads TGTGCCAGCAGCTTGATCCCATTAACGTTCTCTGGGGCCAACGTCCTGACTTTC. It yields the protein CASSLIPLTFSGANVLTF.

This chain links TRBV29-1 with TRBJ1-1; TRBD1 might be the D (5 bases). The CDR3 loop spans 13 amino acids. Germline V lookup: CDR1 SQVTM, CDR2 ANQGSEA. V was cut by 8 bases and J by 3 bases, with 16 bases left in between. CDR3 sequence: CSLRDGKHTEAFF. In DNA, the CDR3 is TGCAGCTTGAGGGACGGCAAACACACTGAAGCTTTCTTT.

This clone was counted a few times. The chain recombines TRBV10-1 with TRBJ2-5; the D gene is possibly TRBD2 (6 bases). This CDR3 region has 13 residues. The ends were cut back, 4 bases at V and 1 base at J, with 7 bases in the middle. Germline loops: CDR1 WNHNN, CDR2 SYGVQD (reference sequence). The CDR3 DNA follows: TGCGCCAGCAGTGGGGGGGTCCAAGAGACCCAGTACTTC. Protein sequence: CASSGGVQETQYF.

This clone was counted only a few times. The V and J genes are TRBV7-8 and TRBJ2-5; TRBD2 matches 9 bases. V gave up 5 bases and J gave up 5 bases; unmatched junction bases: 12. This CDR3 region has 16 residues. Germline V gene sequence: CDR1 SGHVS, CDR2 FQNEAQ. The CDR3 reads CASSLSGGAGGETQYF. CDR3 coding DNA: TGTGCCAGCAGCCTGTCGGGAGGAGCGGGGGGTGAGACCCAGTACTTC.

The V and J genes are TRBV2 and TRBJ2-7; TRBD1 is a possible D gene (5 bases). V was cut by 8 bases and J by 7 bases, with 30 bases left in between. The CDR3 extends over 17 amino acids. CDR1 and CDR2 from the germline V gene are SNHLY and FYNNEI. CDR3 nucleotide sequence: TGTGCCAGCTTCGGCCGGAAAAAAGGACACTCATCCTTAGAGCAGTACTTC. Amino acid sequence: CASFGRKKGHSSLEQYF.

The chain uses TRBV6-5 and TRBJ1-5, with D possibly matching TRBD1 (6 bases). The CDR3 is 13 residues long. The V gene lost 6 bases and the J gene lost 4 bases, with 10 bases spanning the gap. Germline CDR1 MNHEY, CDR2 SVGAGI. CDR3 sequence (DNA): TGTGCCAGCAGCAGACAGGCTAATCAGCCCCAGCATTTT. Translating gives CASSRQANQPQHF.

This clone is termed medium-sized. This sample includes further DNA sequences coding for the same CDR3. This chain connects TRBV2 to TRBJ2-3; D is unresolved. The CDR3 loop spans 12 amino acids. The germline V and J ends were trimmed by 6 bases and 1 base, with 5 bases remaining between them. Germline CDR1 SNHLY, CDR2 FYNNEI. The CDR3 sequence is CASRTGTDTQYF. The CDR3 nucleotides read TGTGCCAGCAGGACTGGCACAGATACGCAGTATTTT.

By proportion, this clone is medium-sized (0.01 to 0.1%). This chain connects TRBV21-1 to TRBJ1-2. TRBV21-1 is a pseudogene segment. The CDR3 loop spans 13 amino acids. The CDR3 coding sequence is TGTGCCAGCAGCAAAGAAGGGTCCTATGGCTACACCTTC. Its translation is CASSKEGSYGYTF.

By frequency in the sample, this clone is large. The rearrangement uses TRBV10-3 and TRBJ1-1; D uncertain. Trimming took 0 bases from V and 1 from J, leaving 3 bases between them. Germline V gene data show CDR1 as ENHRY and CDR2 as SYGVKD. The CDR3 is 13 amino acids. CDR3 sequence reads: CAISESGNTEAFF. The DNA of the CDR3 is TGTGCCATCAGTGAGTCAGGGAACACTGAAGCTTTCTTT.

V is TRBV4-3 and J is TRBJ1-2; 12 bases match TRBD1. Per germline, CDR1 LGHNA and CDR2 YSLEER. The J segment lost 7 bases and the V segment lost 4 bases, leaving 4 bases of the junction unmatched. The CDR3 totals 14 residues. In DNA, the CDR3 is TGCGCCAGCAGCCCGGGACAGGGGGCCAGTGGCTACACCTTC. This sequence encodes CASSPGQGASGYTF.